Listed here are 23 T cell receptor beta chains from one sample, sequenced in a study of T cell repertoires in cytomegalovirus infection. TCRdb called the reads again in MiXCR, with one record for every CDR3 protein. The top ten clones hold roughly 12% of a sample with some 900,000 distinct CDR3 sequences, 30% to 35% of them seen once. Their antigens remain unidentified. The sequencing used cultured CD8+ T cells from PBMCs, collected from culture after CMV antigen stimulation. The source is a human donor in good health (CMV status not recorded). Some clones in this sample may be carry-over from other donors' samples.

This clonotype appeared a few times. DNA of the CDR3: TGCGCCAGCAGCTTACAGCCCGGGAGCAATCAGCCCCAGCATTTT. Amino acid sequence: CASSLQPGSNQPQHF. The J gene is TRBJ1-5, the V gene TRBV5-1; D call uncertain. Deletions cut 2 bases from V and 1 base from J, with 10 bases between. CDR1 is SGHRS, CDR2 YFSETQ, per germline. The CDR3 is 15 residues long.

This clonotype occurred a few times. The rearrangement links TRBV6-6 to TRBJ1-5; D gene unclear. V was shortened by 6 bases and J by 2 bases, with 11 bases between the two germline ends. Germline V gene data show CDR1 as MNHNY and CDR2 as SVGAGI (reference sequence). The CDR3 runs to 14 residues. CDR3: CASSPTPRNQPQHF. The CDR3 DNA reads as TGTGCCAGCAGCCCGACCCCCCGCAATCAGCCCCAGCATTTT.

This clonotype has a handful of counts. This may be a read error: a much more frequent sequence differs by one nucleotide. The chain carries TRBV7-8 and TRBJ2-1; weak D call: TRBD2 (5 bases). Germline V gives CDR1 SGHVS, CDR2 FQNEAQ. This CDR3 is built from 15 residues. For the CDR3, the DNA is TGTGCCAACAGCTTAGCTAGCCATAGTCTCAATGAGCAGTTCTTC. Protein: CANSLASHSLNEQFF.

In its sample, this clonotype was seen a few times. The chain recombines TRBV6-1 with TRBJ2-1, with a possible D match to TRBD2 (5 bases). This CDR3 has 17 residues. Per germline, CDR1 MNHNS and CDR2 SASEGT. V shed 5 bases and J shed 10 bases, with 27 bases lying between them. The DNA of the CDR3 is TGTGCCAGCAGTCCCCAACCTCGGACCAAGACTACCGGGGAGCAGTTCTTC. Its translation is CASSPQPRTKTTGEQFF.

This clonotype was seen only a few times. V usage is TRBV12-3 or TRBV12-4 and J usage is TRBJ1-2; a weak D match, TRBD1 (5 bases). The CDR3 covers 14 residues. Trimming removed 6 bases from V and 7 bases from J, with 18 bases in between. CDR3 amino acids: CASSPRVPRAGYTF. CDR3 coding DNA: TGTGCCAGCAGCCCCAGGGTGCCCCGGGCTGGCTACACCTTC.

This clonotype was observed many times. This rearrangement joins TRBV7-6 to TRBJ2-2; D may correspond to TRBD1 or TRBD2 (5 bases each). Looked up from germline, CDR1 is SGHVS and CDR2 is FNYEAQ. The CDR3 loop spans 16 amino acids. V lost 5 bases and J lost 0, with 13 bases in between. The chain's CDR3 is CASSPPLGANTGELFF. The CDR3 DNA follows: TGTGCCAGCAGCCCCCCCTTGGGGGCGAACACCGGGGAGCTGTTTTTT.

V and J are TRBV7-6 and TRBJ2-7; 8 bases agree with TRBD1. Germline-derived CDR1 and CDR2 are SGHVS and FNYEAQ. This CDR3 spans 13 amino acids. The CDR3 DNA reads as TGTGCTAGCAGCATAGTACAGGGGGGCGAGCAGTACGTC. It yields the protein CASSIVQGGEQYV.

The rearrangement links TRBV29-1 to TRBJ1-2; 8 bases align to TRBD1. The CDR3 is made up of 12 amino acids. Germline V CDR1 and CDR2: SQVTM, ANQGSEA. The J segment lost 2 bases and the V segment lost 7 bases, leaving 3 bases of the junction unmatched. The DNA for the CDR3 is TGCAGCGACCGACAGGGGAACTATGGCTACACCTTC. It yields the protein CSDRQGNYGYTF.

V is TRBV5-1 and J is TRBJ2-1; 9 bases agree with TRBD1. With 6 bases clipped from V and 8 bases from J, the junction kept 12 bases outside the gene matches. The germline gives CDR1 SGHRS, CDR2 YFSETQ. This CDR3 is 15 amino acids long. CDR3 protein: CASTVGQGYRDEQFF. In DNA form, the CDR3 reads TGCGCCAGCACTGTGGGACAGGGTTATCGCGATGAGCAGTTCTTC.

This clonotype was seen a handful of times. J is TRBJ2-3 and V is TRBV6-2 or TRBV6-3, with a tentative D call TRBD2 (6 bases). Germline CDR1 and CDR2: MNHEY and SVGEGT. This CDR3 contains 14 residues. The V end was cut by 5 bases, the J end by 2 bases, with 11 bases between. In nucleotides, the CDR3 is TGTGCCAGCAGTCTTAGCGGCTACACAGATACGCAGTATTTT. It is translated as CASSLSGYTDTQYF.

Details on this clonotype: This CDR3 is missing its conserved last phenylalanine or tryptophan, likely due to a read error. The chain joins TRBV7-2 to TRBJ2-3, with D possibly being TRBD1 (5 bases). The CDR3 loop spans 15 amino acids. Germline V gene data show CDR1 as SGHTA and CDR2 as FQGNSA. V was shortened by 1 base and J by 7 bases, with 15 bases between the two germline ends. The CDR3 DNA reads as TGTGCCAGCAGCTTAGATCCAGGGAAAAGGAATACGCAGTATTAT. This encodes CASSLDPGKRNTQYY.

J is TRBJ2-7 and V is TRBV7-9; D not certain. V was shortened by 7 bases and J by 6 bases, with 16 bases between the two germline ends. The germline V gene encodes CDR1 SEHNR and CDR2 FQNEAQ (reference sequence). This CDR3 has 13 residues. The CDR3 bases are TGTGCCAGCACGCCCAGTTCCAAGACCGAGCAGTACTTC. This sequence encodes CASTPSSKTEQYF.

A few counts support this clonotype. V is TRBV14 and J is TRBJ2-5; no clear D. Germline CDR1 is SGHDN and CDR2 is FVKESK. CDR3 length: 17 amino acids. Trimming shortened V by 0 bases and J by 0 bases, and 14 bases separated the two germline ends. The CDR3 bases are TGTGCCAGCAGCCAAGATCGACGGCTGAGGAACCAAGAGACCCAGTACTTC. Its translation is CASSQDRRLRNQETQYF.

This clonotype was detected only a few times. The genes are TRBV6-2 or TRBV6-3 and TRBJ2-1, with 12 nucleotides matching TRBD1. J lost 9 bases, V lost 4 bases, and 13 bases had no gene match. Germline lookup yields CDR1 MNHEY and CDR2 SVGEGT. The CDR3 is made up of 17 amino acids. Here the CDR3 DNA reads TGTGCCAGCAGTTCCATCGTCTGGGGACAGGGGGCTGGTGAGCAGTTCTTC. Translation gives CASSSIVWGQGAGEQFF.

To note about this clonotype: A much larger clone sits a single nucleotide away, making a read error possible. The V call is TRBV7-6, the J call TRBJ2-5; TRBD1 matches 7 bases. Germline V gives CDR1 SGHVS, CDR2 FNYEAQ. V lost 4 bases to trimming and J lost 2 bases; unmatched junction nucleotides: 4. This CDR3 has 14 amino acids. CDR3 in DNA: TGTGCCAGCAGCTCCTTGGGACAGCAAGAGACCCAGTACTTC. Amino acids: CASSSLGQQETQYF.

J is TRBJ1-2 and V is TRBV27, with 7 bases matching TRBD1. CDR3 length equals 14 residues. The junction had 5 bases not matched to a gene; V was cut back by 5 bases and J by 2 bases. Germline CDR1 and CDR2: MNHEY and SMNVEV (reference sequence). Here the CDR3 reads CASSPGTENYGYTF. In DNA, the CDR3 is TGTGCCAGCAGTCCAGGGACAGAAAACTATGGCTACACCTTC.

The chain links TRBV4-1 to TRBJ1-6; D remains unclear. The CDR3 length is 16 residues. V shed 4 bases and J shed 1 base, with 11 bases lying between them. Per the germline V gene, CDR1 is MGHRA and CDR2 is YSYEKL. The CDR3 sequence: CASSPAGTSYNSPLHF. The CDR3 DNA sequence: TGCGCCAGCAGCCCCGCGGGAACTTCCTATAATTCACCCCTCCACTTT.

The chain is built from TRBV18 and TRBJ1-2, with D hard to call. Germline lookup yields CDR1 KGHSH and CDR2 LQKENI. V lost 2 bases to trimming and J lost 7 bases, with 11 bases between them. This CDR3 region has 13 residues. CDR3 bases: TGTGCCAGCTCACCAGTTATTTATTTTGGCTACACCTTC. The encoded protein is CASSPVIYFGYTF.

This clonotype came up a few times. The chain uses TRBV4-2 and TRBJ1-1; weak D call: TRBD1 (6 bases). Trimming pared 0 bases from V and 0 bases from J, leaving 14 bases between. Germline loops: CDR1 LGHNA, CDR2 YNFKEQ. The CDR3 covers 17 residues. The CDR3 region is CASSQDQRTDMNTEAFF. The CDR3 bases are TGTGCCAGCAGCCAAGATCAGAGGACAGACATGAACACTGAAGCTTTCTTT.

The chain has TRBV9 and TRBJ2-3; 13 nucleotides line up with TRBD2. The CDR3 contains 16 residues. Germline lookup yields CDR1 SGDLS and CDR2 YYNGEE. With V trimmed by 4 bases and J by 2 bases, 4 bases remained unmatched. The CDR3 nucleotides are TGTGCCAGCAGCTGGACTAGCGGGGGCCCCACAGATACGCAGTATTTT. It codes for CASSWTSGGPTDTQYF.

The sample holds a few counts of this clonotype. The V and J genes are TRBV6-5 and TRBJ1-1, with no clear D. The germline V gene has CDR1 MNHEY and CDR2 SVGAGI. The CDR3 runs to 11 residues. V gave up 5 bases and J gave up 10 bases, with 11 bases separating them. DNA of the CDR3: TGTGCCAGCAGTGAAGGGTTGGTAGCTTTCTTT. Protein sequence: CASSEGLVAFF.

On this clonotype itself: A single base is all that separates this from a far larger clone, so a read error is likely. V gene TRBV7-4 combines with J gene TRBJ2-5, with D maybe TRBD1 (5 bases). CDR1 and CDR2 (germline): SGHVT, SQSDAQ. The CDR3 sequence is 13 residues long. The CDR3: CVSSLGVQETQYF. CDR3 in DNA: TGTGTCAGCAGCTTAGGGGTTCAAGAGACCCAGTACTTC.

This clonotype occurred a few times. The rearrangement uses TRBV7-9 and TRBJ1-2; maybe TRBD1 (5 bases). The germline gives CDR1 SEHNR, CDR2 FQNEAQ (reference sequence). Between the trimmed V and J ends, which lost 4 bases and 4 bases, there was a span of 13 bases. The length of the CDR3 is 14 residues. DNA of the CDR3: TGTGCCAGCAGCTCAGGGAACGCCCCCTATGGCTACACCTTC. This codes for CASSSGNAPYGYTF.